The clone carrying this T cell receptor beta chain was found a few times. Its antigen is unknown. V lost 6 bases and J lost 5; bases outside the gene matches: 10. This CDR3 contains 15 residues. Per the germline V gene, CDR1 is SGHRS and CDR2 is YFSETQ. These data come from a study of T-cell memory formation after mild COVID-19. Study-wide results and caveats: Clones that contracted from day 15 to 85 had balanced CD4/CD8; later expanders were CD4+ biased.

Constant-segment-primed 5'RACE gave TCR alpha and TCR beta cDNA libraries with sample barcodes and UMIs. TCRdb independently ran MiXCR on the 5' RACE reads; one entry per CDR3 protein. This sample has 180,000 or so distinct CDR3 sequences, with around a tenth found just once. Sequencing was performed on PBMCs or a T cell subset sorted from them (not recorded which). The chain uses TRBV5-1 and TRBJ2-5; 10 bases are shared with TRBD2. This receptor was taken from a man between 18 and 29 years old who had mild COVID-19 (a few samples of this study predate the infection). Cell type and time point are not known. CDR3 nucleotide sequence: TGCGCCAGCACCCTGGGAAGCGGGGGGGCGGAGACCCAGTACTTC. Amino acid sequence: CASTLGSGGAETQYF.